This paragraph covers one T cell receptor (beta chain) sequence. Profiling relied on immunoSEQ multiplex PCR, and the TCRdb table lists in-frame clones only, not all of them. In the table there are under 250,000 clones, about nine tenths of which are singletons. This CDR3 contains 16 residues. Germline assignment: CDR1 KGHSH and CDR2 LQKENI. After removal of 2 bases from V and 7 bases from J, the junction contained 8 bases not matched to a gene. The sample originates from a study of blood T cell repertoires in COVID-19. The rearrangement joins TRBV18 to TRBJ2-1; TRBD1 matches at 10 bases. The TCR sequence derives from a man in his forties with acute or convalescent COVID-19. Sequencing was done on a sample of peripheral blood. The chain's CDR3 is CASSPMGTGAGNEQFF. The CDR3 nucleotides are TGTGCCAGCTCACCAATGGGGACAGGGGCCGGGAATGAGCAGTTCTTC.